These 19 T cell receptor beta chains share one sample of origin, sequenced in a study of T-cell memory formation after mild COVID-19. TCRdb redid the calling of the 5' RACE reads with MiXCR, one entry per CDR3 protein. Of fewer than 450,000 distinct CDR3 sequences listed, around 20% are singletons. Material: PBMCs or a T cell subset sorted from them (not recorded which). These TCRs come from an adult woman who had mild COVID-19 (a few samples of this study predate the infection). Cell type and time point are not known.

CDR3 region: CASRAGSGTDTQYF. The CDR3 region has the DNA TGCGCCAGCAGGGCAGGATCAGGCACAGATACGCAGTATTTT. V gene TRBV5-1 combines with J gene TRBJ2-3; D remains ambiguous. The CDR3 length is 14 residues. Between the trimmed V and J ends, which lost 5 bases and 1 base, there was a span of 11 bases. Germline V lookup: CDR1 SGHRS, CDR2 YFSETQ.

This clonotype has a handful of counts. A junction boundary mismatches the germline segment, possibly from a read error. The J gene is TRBJ1-4, the V gene TRBV4-1; D is possibly TRBD1 (6 bases). CDR3 length: 14 residues. The germline gives CDR1 MGHRA, CDR2 YSYEKL. CDR3 protein: CASSKEDRSEKLFF. DNA of the CDR3: TGCGCCAGCAGCAAAGAAGACAGGTCAGAAAAACTGTTTTTT.

CDR3 region: CASSSSGGPSSYNEQFF. CDR3 nucleotide sequence: TGTGCCAGCAGCTCTAGCGGGGGCCCCAGCTCCTACAATGAGCAGTTCTTC. The chain couples TRBV3-1 to TRBJ2-1; 10 bases agree with TRBD2. The CDR3 extends over 17 amino acids. V shed 5 bases, J shed 0 bases, and the junction held 7 bases outside the gene matches. Germline V gene lookup returns CDR1 LGHDT and CDR2 YNNKEL (reference sequence).

In its sample, this clonotype was seen many times. This rearrangement joins TRBV24-1 to TRBJ1-5; D gene ambiguous. Germline-derived CDR1 and CDR2 are KGHDR and SFDVKD. The CDR3 is made up of 15 amino acids. V gave up 4 bases and J gave up 3 bases, with 12 bases separating them. CDR3 coding DNA: TGTGCCACCAGTGAGTCCCCCGGGCACAATCAGCCCCAGCATTTT. This translates into CATSESPGHNQPQHF.

The J gene is TRBJ2-5, the V gene TRBV29-1, with a possible D match to TRBD2 (6 bases). CDR1 and CDR2 (germline): SQVTM, ANQGSEA. V was clipped by 6 bases and J by 2 bases, with 10 bases between them. The CDR3 has 12 residues. CDR3 region: CSVAEGQETQYF. The CDR3 DNA follows: TGCAGCGTAGCGGAGGGGCAAGAGACCCAGTACTTC.

This chain links TRBV15 with TRBJ1-5; a weak D match, TRBD1 (6 bases). The germline V gene has CDR1 LNHNV and CDR2 YYDKDF (reference sequence). The V gene lost 1 base and the J gene lost 4 bases, with 14 bases spanning the gap. This CDR3 spans 16 amino acids. The CDR3 bases are TGTGCCACCAGCAGAGGTGTACAGGGTACGAATCAGCCCCAGCATTTT. Protein sequence: CATSRGVQGTNQPQHF.

Only a few counts were recorded for this clonotype. The V call is TRBV20-1, the J call TRBJ2-7; D is undetermined. Germline V gene lookup returns CDR1 DFQATT and CDR2 SNEGSKA (reference sequence). Between the trimmed V and J ends, which lost 2 bases and 2 bases, there was a span of 19 bases. The CDR3 totals 16 residues. DNA for the CDR3: TGCAGTGCTAGAAAATTTGGCATACAAGACACCTACGAGCAGTACTTC. Translated: CSARKFGIQDTYEQYF.

V gene TRBV29-1 combines with J gene TRBJ2-5, with D unresolved. Trimming removed 1 base at V and 3 bases at J, with 9 bases between. The CDR3 length is 13 residues. Germline V lookup: CDR1 SQVTM, CDR2 ANQGSEA. In DNA form, the CDR3 reads TGCAGCGTTGAAGGGGGTTCTAAAGAGACCCAGTACTTC. This sequence encodes CSVEGGSKETQYF.

The J gene is TRBJ1-5, the V gene TRBV7-2, with D uncertain. This CDR3 region has 15 residues. CDR1 and CDR2 from the germline V gene are SGHTA and FQGNSA. Trimming left V 1 base short and J 0 bases short, with 7 bases between. Written as DNA, the CDR3 is TGTGCCAGCAGCTTAGTAACCTTTAGCAATCAGCCCCAGCATTTT. This sequence encodes CASSLVTFSNQPQHF.

The J gene is TRBJ2-1, the V gene TRBV7-9; D uncertain. Germline assignment: CDR1 SEHNR and CDR2 FQNEAQ (reference sequence). The CDR3 is 14 amino acids. V lost 3 bases and J 6 bases, leaving 12 bases between the germline ends. CDR3 in amino acids: CASSLSGSPNEQFF. CDR3 DNA sequence: TGTGCCAGCAGCTTGTCCGGATCACCCAATGAGCAGTTCTTC.

This chain joins TRBV20-1 and TRBJ1-2; no clear D gene. The V end lost 1 base, the J end lost 4 bases, and 10 bases lay between the germline ends. Looked up from germline, CDR1 is DFQATT and CDR2 is SNEGSKA (reference sequence). This CDR3 has 13 amino acids. As DNA, the CDR3 is TGCAGTGCTAGAGTGGAAAGGCCCTATGGCTACACCTTC. It yields the protein CSARVERPYGYTF.

This clonotype was observed a handful of times. The genes are TRBV25-1 and TRBJ2-7, with D unresolved. Germline CDR1 and CDR2: MGHDK and SYGVNS. The CDR3 spans 12 residues. V lost 3 bases and J lost 3, with 6 bases in between. CDR3 region: CASSEVGYEQYF. DNA for the CDR3: TGTGCCAGCAGTGAGGTGGGCTACGAGCAGTACTTC.

This clonotype was detected a few times. The V call is TRBV12-3 or TRBV12-4, the J call TRBJ2-7, with TRBD1 identical over 7 bases. The V and J ends lost 5 bases and 3 bases, in that order; junction bases with no gene match: 7. The CDR3 covers 14 residues. CDR3 DNA sequence: TGTGCCAGCAGTGCGGCCCACAGGGGCTACGAGCAGTACTTC. Residues: CASSAAHRGYEQYF.

This clonotype was found many times. The V call is TRBV3-1, the J call TRBJ2-2; D gene uncertain. This CDR3 is 14 amino acids long. The germline gives CDR1 LGHDT, CDR2 YNNKEL (reference sequence). The germline V and J ends were trimmed by 1 base and 2 bases, with 5 bases remaining between them. The CDR3 sequence: CASSQGVNTGELFF. The CDR3 nucleotides read TGTGCCAGCAGCCAAGGAGTAAACACCGGGGAGCTGTTTTTT.

This clonotype was observed at least ten times. The V and J genes are TRBV10-3 and TRBJ2-7; D perhaps matches TRBD2 (5 bases). Germline V lookup: CDR1 ENHRY, CDR2 SYGVKD. V shed 10 bases and J shed 3 bases, with 7 bases lying between them. CDR3 length: 10 amino acids. The CDR3 region has the DNA TGTGCCACCGGGGACTACGAGCAGTACTTC. Its protein product is CATGDYEQYF.

The chain joins TRBV3-1 to TRBJ2-1, with 9 bases fitting TRBD1. The CDR3 loop spans 18 amino acids. V lost 4 bases and J lost 9; bases outside the gene matches: 19. In germline, CDR1 is LGHDT, CDR2 YNNKEL (reference sequence). CDR3 loop: CASSPYSRSFDRGGEQFF. The CDR3 DNA reads TGTGCCAGCAGCCCGTACTCCAGGTCCTTTGACAGGGGGGGTGAGCAGTTCTTC.

V gene TRBV15 combines with J gene TRBJ1-4; D remains unclear. Per germline, CDR1 LNHNV and CDR2 YYDKDF (reference sequence). This CDR3 is 16 amino acids long. Trimming removed 0 bases at V and 7 bases at J, with 15 bases between. The CDR3 bases are TGTGCCACCAGCAGAGATCCCACAGAGGGATTTGAAAAACTGTTTTTT. Amino acids: CATSRDPTEGFEKLFF.

This clonotype occurred a few times. This chain connects TRBV12-3 or TRBV12-4 to TRBJ2-3; D ambiguous. This CDR3 is built from 13 residues. Trimming removed 2 bases at V and 4 bases at J, with 7 bases between. CDR3 sequence (DNA): TGTGCCAGCAGTTTACCCAATTCAGATACGCAGTATTTT. This gives the protein CASSLPNSDTQYF.

This clonotype has just a few counts. V gene TRBV19 combines with J gene TRBJ2-7, with unresolved D. Germline values: CDR1 LNHDA, CDR2 SQIVND (reference sequence). The germline V and J ends were trimmed by 3 bases and 3 bases, with 9 bases remaining between them. This CDR3 has 13 residues. The DNA for the CDR3 is TGTGCCAGTAGTATTGACGGAAACTACGAGCAGTACTTC. Amino acid sequence: CASSIDGNYEQYF.